This T cell receptor beta chain was sequenced in a study of shared clonotypes between healthy human individuals. On the study more broadly: Each donor had three CD4 naive, three CD4 memory, two CD8 naive and one CD8 memory plate.

Produced via immunoSEQ multiplex PCR; TCRdb's table is partial and in-frame only. The sample holds 2 million to 2.5 million clones, 85% to 95% seen once. All donors were healthy HIV-negative adults lacking recent acute infections or vaccinations. Sequencing was done on a sample of naive CD4+ T cells from PBMCs. Subset: CD45RA+ positively selected. This sequence originates from a young man in good health. Some clones in this sample may be carry-over from other donors' samples.

The CDR3 nucleotides read TGTGCCAGCAAAAAACAGGGGGCAGGCACTGAAGCTTTCTTT. It yields the protein CASKKQGAGTEAFF. The chain carries TRBV5-4 and TRBJ1-1, with TRBD1 identical over 9 bases. The CDR3 is 14 amino acids. Germline assignment: CDR1 SGHNT and CDR2 YYREEE (reference sequence). V lost 6 bases, J lost 4 bases, and 7 bases stayed unmatched.